The sequence of this T cell receptor beta chain was determined in a study of shared clonotypes between healthy human individuals. Germline V CDR1 and CDR2: SGHRS, YFSETQ. The CDR3 extends over 13 amino acids. V was shortened by 4 bases and J by 0 bases, with 6 bases between the two germline ends. With respect to this clone: In the same sample, other DNA sequences code for this CDR3.

Data came from immunoSEQ multiplex PCR; TCRdb stores just in-frame clones and leaves some out. The profile shows about 2.3 million clones, more than 80% of them singletons. The V call is TRBV5-1, the J call TRBJ2-3; D is undetermined. The sequenced sample consisted of naive CD4+ T cells from PBMCs. Described subset: CD45RA+ positively selected. This receptor was obtained from a man aged 18 to 29 in good health. Some clones in this sample may be carry-over from other donors' samples. CDR3 coding DNA: TGCGCCAGCAGCACGGCTAGCACAGATACGCAGTATTTT. Residues: CASSTASTDTQYF.